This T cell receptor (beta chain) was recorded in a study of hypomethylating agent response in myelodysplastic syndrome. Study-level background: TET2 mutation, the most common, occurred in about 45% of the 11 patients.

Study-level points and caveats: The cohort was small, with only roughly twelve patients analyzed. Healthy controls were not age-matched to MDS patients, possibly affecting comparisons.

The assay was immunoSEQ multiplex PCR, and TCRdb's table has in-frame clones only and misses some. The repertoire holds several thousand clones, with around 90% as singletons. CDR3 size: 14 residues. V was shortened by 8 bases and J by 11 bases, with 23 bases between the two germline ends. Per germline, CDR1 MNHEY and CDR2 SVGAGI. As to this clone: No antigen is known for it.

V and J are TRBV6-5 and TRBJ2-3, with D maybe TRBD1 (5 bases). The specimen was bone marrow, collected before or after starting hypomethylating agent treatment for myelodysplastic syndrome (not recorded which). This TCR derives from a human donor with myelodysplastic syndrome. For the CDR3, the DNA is TGTGCCAGCCAGGACACAACCGCACATGTGGGGCAGTATTTT. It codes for CASQDTTAHVGQYF.